This T cell receptor (beta chain) originates from a study of T cell repertoires in cytomegalovirus infection (dated by TCRdb to the late 2010s). Turning to the overall study: The HLA type of each donor mattered for the analysis, because public TCR beta signatures pointed to carriage of CMV infection along with the matching HLA type. General study outcomes and caveats: In the ex vivo response, HLA-C-restricted CMV-specific TCR beta clonotypes were dominant, and in two of eight donors the single most frequent clonotype came from this HLA-C-restricted group. In both this cohort and an independent cohort of more than 350 donors, the cumulative frequency of public TCR beta family members distinguished carriers of CMV infection plus the relevant HLA type.

V ends up 1 base short and J 5 bases short, with an unmatched junction base count of 6. The CDR3 has 15 amino acids, counting the end cysteine and phenylalanine. Only the CDR3 portion is preserved as DNA: 45 bases, with reading frame beginning at the first base. CDR1 and CDR2 were assigned from the germline V gene as SGHNT and YENEEA. This clonotype occurred a few times. Its antigen remains unidentified. No base quality information exists; no much larger clone differs at one position. The sample was run on an Illumina HiSeq 1500. TCRdb trimmed the raw reads at Q25, called clones with MiXCR and kept productive beta chains. Every entry covers one CDR3 protein and lists the most common genes and DNA from its rows. The sample table records roughly 760,000 distinct CDR3 sequences; about 40% of these occur just once. The ten largest clones add up to under 3% of the sample.

This receptor was identified in a human donor in good health (CMV status not recorded). Some clones in this sample may be carry-over from other donors' samples. The chain links TRBV11-3 with TRBJ2-3; TRBD1 fits 7 bases in the junction. Sequencing used PBMCs. For the CDR3, the sequence is CASSLAGQAGDTQYF. The DNA is TGTGCCAGCAGCTTAGCCGGACAGGCCGGAGATACGCAGTATTTT.